This is a list of T cell receptor beta chains from one sample in a study of OX40 agonist ivuxolimab in advanced cancers. Some clones are missing from TCRdb's copy, which holds only in-frame ones; the method was immunoSEQ multiplex PCR. The repertoire has 72,000 or so clones, roughly 87% of them found once; the top ten carry about 1.3%. The sample in question was CD4+ or CD8+ T cells sorted from blood, obtained in a trial of the OX40 agonist ivuxolimab. These receptors were obtained from an adult with an advanced solid tumor such as melanoma, head and neck, liver or kidney cancer. Both conserved end residues are part of each CDR3. The D gene is left open where the match is weak. Only part of the rows carry a size: once, few, many, or a class if the clone is expanded.

d_gene	j_gene	abundance	v_gene	CDR3aa	CDR3nt
TRBD2	TRBJ2-1	.	TRBV7-2	CASSLGLAVDEQFF	TGTGCCAGCAGCTTGGGACTAGCGGTGGATGAGCAGTTCTTC
.	TRBJ2-3	.	TRBV18	CASSPGTSDTQYF	TGTGCCAGCTCCCCCGGGACTTCAGATACGCAGTATTTT
.	TRBJ1-2	.	TRBV7-9	CASSSPDGTGYTF	TGTGCCAGCAGCTCCCCCGATGGCACTGGCTACACCTTC
TRBD1	TRBJ1-2	once	TRBV5-1	CASGDRDYGYTF	TGCGCCAGCGGGGACAGGGATTATGGCTACACCTTC
.	TRBJ2-7	.	TRBV4-1	CASSQDWRRGNEQYF	TGCGCCAGCAGCCAAGATTGGCGCAGGGGAAACGAGCAGTACTTC
.	TRBJ2-5	once	TRBV23-1	CASKGQFGGETQYF	TGCGCCAGCAAAGGACAGTTTGGGGGGGAGACCCAGTACTTC
TRBD1	TRBJ1-1	.	TRBV5-4	CASSSGQGAVNTEAFF	TGTGCCAGCAGCTCCGGACAGGGGGCGGTCAACACTGAAGCTTTCTTT
.	TRBJ2-2	.	TRBV5-1	CASSRDRTGTGELFF	TGCGCCAGCAGCCGAGACAGGACGGGGACCGGGGAGCTGTTTTTT
.	TRBJ2-1	.	TRBV19	CASSSQVDTSNEQFF	TGTGCCAGTAGTAGCCAGGTCGACACGAGCAATGAGCAGTTCTTC
.	TRBJ2-1	.	TRBV18	CASSPLGRVGNEQFF	TGTGCCAGCTCACCACTCGGCAGGGTGGGCAATGAGCAGTTCTTC
.	TRBJ2-5	.	TRBV6-6	CASIRGGGQQETQYF	TGTGCCAGCATCAGAGGGGGGGGACAACAAGAGACCCAGTACTTC
.	TRBJ2-2	.	TRBV4-1	CASSQDPGTGELFF	TGCGCCAGCAGCCAAGATCCGGGCACCGGGGAGCTGTTTTTT
.	TRBJ2-4	.	TRBV5-6	CASSPSGLEGAKNIQYF	TGTGCCAGCAGCCCGTCGGGTCTCGAGGGAGCCAAAAACATTCAGTACTTC